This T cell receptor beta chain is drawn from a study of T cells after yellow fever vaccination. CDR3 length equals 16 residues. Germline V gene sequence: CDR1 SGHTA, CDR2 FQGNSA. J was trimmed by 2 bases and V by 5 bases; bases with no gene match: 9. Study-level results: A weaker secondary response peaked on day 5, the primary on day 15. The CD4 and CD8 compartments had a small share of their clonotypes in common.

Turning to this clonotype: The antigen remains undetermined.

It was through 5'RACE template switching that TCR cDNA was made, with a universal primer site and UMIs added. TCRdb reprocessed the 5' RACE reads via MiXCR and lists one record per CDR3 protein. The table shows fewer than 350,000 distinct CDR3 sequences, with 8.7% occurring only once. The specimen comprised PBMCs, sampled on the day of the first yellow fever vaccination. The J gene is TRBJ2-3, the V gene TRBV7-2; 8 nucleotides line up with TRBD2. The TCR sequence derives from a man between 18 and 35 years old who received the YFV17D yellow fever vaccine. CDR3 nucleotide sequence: TGTGCCAGCAGCAACGGGGGGGCTGTCCTCACAGATACGCAGTATTTT. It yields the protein CASSNGGAVLTDTQYF. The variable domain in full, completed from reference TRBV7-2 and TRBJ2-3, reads GAGVSQSPSNKVTEKGKDVELRCDPISGHTALYWYRQSLGQGLEFLIYFQGNSAPDKSGLPSDRFSAERTGGSVSTLTIQRTQQEDSAVYLCASSNGGAVLTDTQYFGPGTRLTVL.